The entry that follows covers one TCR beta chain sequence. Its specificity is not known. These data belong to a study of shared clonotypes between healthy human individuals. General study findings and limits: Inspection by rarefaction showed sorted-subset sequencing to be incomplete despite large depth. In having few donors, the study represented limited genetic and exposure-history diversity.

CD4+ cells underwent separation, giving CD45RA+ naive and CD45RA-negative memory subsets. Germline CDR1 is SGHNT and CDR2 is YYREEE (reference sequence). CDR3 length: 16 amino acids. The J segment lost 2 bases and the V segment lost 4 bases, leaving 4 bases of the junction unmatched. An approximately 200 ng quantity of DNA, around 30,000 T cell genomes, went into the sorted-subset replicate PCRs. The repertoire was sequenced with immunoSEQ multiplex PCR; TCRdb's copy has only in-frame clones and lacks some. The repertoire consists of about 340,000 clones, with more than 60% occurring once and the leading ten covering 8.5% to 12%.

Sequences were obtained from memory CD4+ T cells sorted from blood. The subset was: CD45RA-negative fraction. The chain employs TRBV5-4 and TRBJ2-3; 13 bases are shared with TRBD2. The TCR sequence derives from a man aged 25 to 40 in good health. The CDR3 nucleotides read TGTGCCAGCAGCCACGGACTAGCGGGGGTCACAGATACGCAGTATTTT. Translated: CASSHGLAGVTDTQYF.